Presented here are 29 T cell receptor beta chains from one specimen sequenced in a study of CD8 T cells in ankylosing spondylitis (dated by TCRdb to about 2017). Receptor amplification or capture employed 5' RACE. Sequencing used an Illumina HiSeq 2500. TCRdb trimmed the raw reads at Q25, called clones with MiXCR and kept productive beta chains. Each record represents a unique CDR3 protein, reported with the most common genes and DNA among its rows. This sample lists 300,000 to 350,000 distinct CDR3 sequences; more than 20% were detected once. 3.5% to 4.5% of the sample is in the top ten clones. The sample taken for sequencing was blood, either unsorted or a sorted T cell fraction (not recorded which). These receptors all stem from a female donor with ankylosing spondylitis or in good health (not recorded which).

This chain connects TRBV27 to TRBJ2-7, with 11 bases that match TRBD2. CDR1 and CDR2 from the germline V gene are MNHEY and SMNVEV (reference sequence). The V gene end was trimmed by 5 bases and the J gene end by 2 bases; junction bases not matched to a gene: 8. The CDR3 contains 16 residues. CDR3 residues: CASSTRTSGRTYEQYF. Written as DNA, the CDR3 is TGTGCCAGCAGTACCCGCACTAGCGGGAGAACCTACGAGCAGTACTTC.

The gene calls are TRBV19 and TRBJ2-1, with D unresolved. CDR1 LNHDA and CDR2 SQIVND come from the germline V gene (reference sequence). CDR3 size: 17 residues. V was cut by 1 base and J by 2 bases, with 15 bases left in between. The CDR3 spells CASSIVPLQSPYNEQFF. CDR3 in DNA: TGTGCCAGTAGTATAGTCCCTCTCCAATCGCCCTACAATGAGCAGTTCTTC.

This clonotype was counted many times. This rearrangement joins TRBV6-5 to TRBJ1-2; D remains unclear. From germline, CDR1 is MNHEY and CDR2 SVGAGI. The CDR3 spans 16 residues. Trimming shortened V by 3 bases and J by 2 bases, and 16 bases separated the two germline ends. CDR3 sequence (DNA): TGTGCCAGCAGTTATAGAAGCCCTCAGGAAAACTATGGCTACACCTTC. Translated, it gives CASSYRSPQENYGYTF.

This clonotype was recorded a few times. The chain uses TRBV12-3 or TRBV12-4 and TRBJ1-1, with D uncertain. This CDR3 has 12 residues. V was cut by 6 bases and J by 6 bases, with 11 bases left in between. CDR3 nucleotides: TGTGCCAGCAGCCTGACATTCGCTGAAGCTTTCTTT. As protein: CASSLTFAEAFF.

This chain joins TRBV29-1 and TRBJ1-2; D not resolved. The V end lost 5 bases, the J end lost 6 bases, and 10 bases lay between the germline ends. The CDR3 sequence is 11 residues long. From germline, CDR1 is SQVTM and CDR2 ANQGSEA. CDR3 sequence (DNA): TGCAGCGTTTTGACAAGCCATGGCTACACCTTC. Its protein product is CSVLTSHGYTF. The whole variable domain, remainder taken from reference TRBV29-1 and TRBJ1-2, is SAVISQKPSRDICQRGTSLTIQCQVDSQVTMMFWYRQQPGQSLTLIATANQGSEATYESGFVIDKFPISRPNLTFSTLTVSNMSPEDSSIYLCSVLTSHGYTFGSGTRLTVV.

This clonotype showed up just a few times. J is TRBJ1-2 and V is TRBV5-6; D remains unclear. The V end lost 0 bases, the J end lost 8 bases, and 5 bases lay between the germline ends. This CDR3 comprises 11 residues. Germline V CDR1 and CDR2: SGHDT, YYEEEE. In nucleotides, the CDR3 is TGTGCCAGCAGCTTGGGTTTAGGCTACACCTTC. As protein: CASSLGLGYTF.

This clonotype has a handful of counts. The chain uses TRBV6-2 or TRBV6-3 and TRBJ2-5, with D hard to call. V was pared by 8 bases and J by 3 bases, with 7 bases between. In germline, CDR1 is MNHEY, CDR2 SVGEGT. The CDR3 consists of 11 residues. The CDR3 region has the DNA TGTGCCAGCGGACGGAAAGAGACCCAGTACTTC. Translating gives CASGRKETQYF.

The chain uses TRBV6-5 and TRBJ1-6; D uncertain. The CDR3 runs 15 residues. CDR1 and CDR2 from the germline V gene are MNHEY and SVGAGI. V lost 0 bases to trimming and J lost 9 bases, with 12 bases between them. The CDR3 protein is CASSYSTRRSSPLHF. The CDR3 DNA reads as TGTGCCAGCAGTTACTCGACAAGGAGGAGTTCACCCCTCCACTTT.

This clonotype was recorded at least ten times. The J gene is TRBJ1-1, the V gene TRBV7-9; D not resolved. Germline V gene sequence: CDR1 SEHNR, CDR2 FQNEAQ (reference sequence). This CDR3 has 12 residues. Trimming cost V 3 bases and J 5 bases, with 7 bases left between them. The CDR3 loop is CASSLWATEAFF. The CDR3 DNA is TGTGCCAGCAGCTTGTGGGCGACTGAAGCTTTCTTT.

The chain is built from TRBV20-1 and TRBJ2-7; D gene uncertain. Germline CDR1 is DFQATT and CDR2 is SNEGSKA (reference sequence). The CDR3 totals 14 residues. V was trimmed by 0 bases and J by 2 bases, leaving 11 bases between them. CDR3 in DNA: TGCAGTGCTAGAGATCAAGCGCTCGCCTACGAGCAGTACTTC. It is translated as CSARDQALAYEQYF.

A few counts support this clonotype. V usage is TRBV5-1 and J usage is TRBJ2-1; D perhaps matches TRBD1 (6 bases). This CDR3 contains 15 residues. Looked up from germline, CDR1 is SGHRS and CDR2 is YFSETQ. Trimming removed 0 bases at V and 3 bases at J, with 10 bases between. The CDR3 coding sequence is TGCGCCAGCAGCTTGGCCGGGACACACTACAATGAGCAGTTCTTC. Translated, it gives CASSLAGTHYNEQFF.

This clonotype has a handful of counts. The chain joins TRBV20-1 to TRBJ2-5; D possibly corresponds to TRBD2 (5 bases). The CDR3 loop spans 14 amino acids. Germline assignment: CDR1 DFQATT and CDR2 SNEGSKA (reference sequence). Trimming stripped 6 bases from V and 3 bases from J, with 17 bases between. The CDR3 region has the DNA TGCAGTGCATTCTTGGGGAGAGGCGAAGAGACCCAGTACTTC. Amino acid sequence: CSAFLGRGEETQYF.

The chain is built from TRBV5-1 and TRBJ2-1, with 11 bases lining up with TRBD2. J lost 3 bases, V lost 1 base, and 3 bases had no gene match. This CDR3 comprises 16 residues. Per germline, CDR1 SGHRS and CDR2 YFSETQ. Written as DNA, the CDR3 is TGCGCCAGCAGCTTGACTAGCGGGAGTTACTACAATGAGCAGTTCTTC. Protein: CASSLTSGSYYNEQFF.

J is TRBJ2-3 and V is TRBV4-3; D call uncertain. There are 15 residues in the CDR3. The V end lost 1 base, the J end lost 4 bases, and 12 bases lay between the germline ends. Germline loops: CDR1 LGHNA, CDR2 YSLEER. The CDR3 DNA follows: TGCGCCAGCAGCCAAGGGTCCTGGGGATCAGATACGCAGTATTTT. It is translated as CASSQGSWGSDTQYF.

This clonotype showed up just a few times. The V and J genes are TRBV7-2 and TRBJ2-3; D perhaps matches TRBD2 (6 bases). This CDR3 has 17 amino acids. With 2 bases removed from V and 3 bases from J, the gap between germline ends came to 18 bases. Germline CDR1 is SGHTA and CDR2 is FQGNSA. The CDR3 sequence is CASSLPRGGGGTDTQYF. The CDR3 coding sequence is TGTGCCAGCAGCTTACCGCGGGGAGGAGGCGGGACAGATACGCAGTATTTT.

This clonotype was seen many times. Mismatch with germline at one junction end may stem from a read error. The gene calls are TRBV5-1 and TRBJ1-1, with unresolved D. The length of the CDR3 is 13 residues. Germline assignment: CDR1 SGHRS and CDR2 YFSETQ. The chain's CDR3 is CASSLGPNTEAFF. The CDR3 DNA is TGTGCCAGCAGCTTGGGCCCGAACACTGAAGCTTTCTTT.

This clonotype was observed many times. The chain carries TRBV20-1 and TRBJ1-2; 7 bases are a match to TRBD1. Germline CDR1 DFQATT, CDR2 SNEGSKA (reference sequence). The CDR3 is 15 residues long. The V gene end was trimmed by 2 bases and the J gene end by 4 bases; junction bases not matched to a gene: 10. The CDR3 loop reads CSARLNRGSSYGYTF. CDR3 DNA sequence: TGCAGTGCTAGATTGAACAGGGGATCATCCTATGGCTACACCTTC.

The gene calls are TRBV12-3 or TRBV12-4 and TRBJ2-1; TRBD2 agrees at 11 bases. The CDR3 loop spans 16 amino acids. Trimming at V came to 5 bases and at J to 9 bases, leaving 12 bases not matched to a gene. CDR3 DNA: TGTGCCAGCAGTGCGAATAGCGGGAGGGCCGGGGGTGAGCAGTTCTTC. This gives the protein CASSANSGRAGGEQFF.

Ten or more counts support this clonotype. The V and J genes are TRBV12-3 or TRBV12-4 and TRBJ2-7; 7 nucleotides match TRBD2. The CDR3 sequence is 13 residues long. V was pared by 5 bases and J by 2 bases, with 3 bases of the junction left unmatched. The CDR3 DNA follows: TGTGCCAGCAGTCGACGGGAGGCCTACGAGCAGTACTTC. Amino acids: CASSRREAYEQYF.

The chain combines TRBV15 with TRBJ1-2; D is ambiguous. V lost 4 bases, J lost 14 bases, and 20 bases lay in between. From germline, CDR1 is LNHNV and CDR2 YYDKDF (reference sequence). This CDR3 is 13 amino acids long. The CDR3 protein is CATSTLRIPSGTF. In DNA form, the CDR3 reads TGTGCCACCAGCACCCTAAGAATTCCCTCTGGGACCTTC.

This clonotype was observed a handful of times. The chain carries TRBV11-2 and TRBJ2-2; D ambiguous. CDR3 length: 14 residues. Germline CDR1 is SGHAT and CDR2 is FQNNGV. Trimming left V 5 bases short and J 2 bases short, with 9 bases between. CDR3 loop: CASSQTLNTGELFF. Written as DNA, the CDR3 is TGTGCCAGCAGCCAAACCCTAAACACCGGGGAGCTGTTTTTT.

The chain uses TRBV2 and TRBJ2-1; 11 positions match TRBD2. Per the germline V gene, CDR1 is SNHLY and CDR2 is FYNNEI. V was clipped by 3 bases and J by 7 bases; unmatched bases: 5. The CDR3 has 15 amino acids. The CDR3 coding sequence is TGTGCCAGCAGTGATGGGACTAGCGGTAAGAATGAGCAGTTCTTC. This encodes CASSDGTSGKNEQFF.

This clonotype was picked up many times. The chain couples TRBV6-1 to TRBJ2-1, with D unresolved. There are 13 residues in the CDR3. Trimming took 4 bases from V and 5 from J, leaving 9 bases between them. The germline V gene has CDR1 MNHNS and CDR2 SASEGT. The CDR3 DNA is TGTGCCAGCAGTGCCTCCCGGCACAATGAGCAGTTCTTC. It is translated as CASSASRHNEQFF.

This chain joins TRBV4-3 and TRBJ2-2; D call uncertain. There are 18 residues in the CDR3. V was cut by 3 bases and J by 0 bases, with 17 bases left in between. Germline V CDR1 and CDR2: LGHNA, YSLEER. DNA of the CDR3: TGCGCCAGCAGCCATGTCTCCAACACATTCGCGAACACCGGGGAGCTGTTTTTT. Amino acids: CASSHVSNTFANTGELFF.

J is TRBJ1-5 and V is TRBV20-1; TRBD1 aligns across 7 bases. Germline CDR1 reads DFQATT; CDR2 reads SNEGSKA (reference sequence). The ends lost 1 base at V and 3 bases at J; junction bases unmatched: 3. This CDR3 contains 14 residues. The CDR3 loop reads CSARVGQYNQPQHF. CDR3 sequence (DNA): TGCAGTGCTAGAGTGGGACAGTACAATCAGCCCCAGCATTTT.

The rearrangement links TRBV12-3 or TRBV12-4 to TRBJ2-2; 9 bases are a match to TRBD1. CDR3 length: 16 amino acids. The V gene end was trimmed by 6 bases and the J gene end by 3 bases; junction bases not matched to a gene: 8. The CDR3 is CASRPQGARDTGELFF. CDR3 sequence (DNA): TGTGCCAGCAGACCACAGGGGGCGCGAGACACCGGGGAGCTGTTTTTT.

This clonotype was detected only a few times. The chain uses TRBV12-3 or TRBV12-4 and TRBJ2-1, with TRBD2 identical over 15 bases. J lost 8 bases, V lost 3 bases, and 2 bases had no gene match. The CDR3 loop spans 15 amino acids. The CDR3 reads CASSFRTSGRDEQFF. CDR3 coding DNA: TGTGCCAGCAGTTTTAGGACTAGCGGGAGGGATGAGCAGTTCTTC.

The gene calls are TRBV6-2 or TRBV6-3 and TRBJ1-1; D uncertain. Germline assignment: CDR1 MNHEY and CDR2 SVGEGT. Trimming stripped 1 base from V and 2 bases from J, with 5 bases between. CDR3 length: 13 amino acids. The CDR3 sequence is CASSYYPNTEAFF. CDR3 bases: TGTGCCAGCAGTTACTACCCCAACACTGAAGCTTTCTTT.

V gene TRBV11-2 combines with J gene TRBJ1-6; no definite D call. The length of the CDR3 is 13 residues. The V gene's germline CDR1 is SGHAT and CDR2 FQNNGV. With 3 bases removed from V and 7 bases from J, the gap between germline ends came to 7 bases. CDR3 in DNA: TGTGCCAGCAGCTTTGATGAGAATTCACCCCTCCACTTT. It yields the protein CASSFDENSPLHF. The full variable domain, rest sourced from reference TRBV11-2 and TRBJ1-6, is EAGVAQSPRYKIIEKRQSVAFWCNPISGHATLYWYQQILGQGPKLLIQFQNNGVVDDSQLPKDRFSAERLKGVDSTLKIQPAKLEDSAVYLCASSFDENSPLHFGNGTRLTVT.